These T cell receptor beta chains were read from a single sample in a study of cytomegalovirus exposure and HLA in healthy donors. The method was immunoSEQ multiplex PCR; TCRdb's version includes in-frame clones alone and lacks a portion of them. The data contain under 250,000 clones, about 85% of them singletons. The sample taken for sequencing was PBMCs. These receptors were obtained from a girl aged 2 to 9 in good health and CMV-seronegative. Both conserved end residues are part of each CDR3. D genes are given only for firm matches. Clone size is stated in some rows and not others, as once, few, many or a class when expanded.

clone_size	v_call	d_call	j_call	cdr3_aa	cdr3_nt
.	TRBV6-5	.	TRBJ2-7	CASSYRDSYEQYF	TGTGCCAGCAGTTACCGGGACTCCTACGAGCAGTACTTC
.	TRBV5-4	.	TRBJ2-3	CASSLALSGDTQYF	TGTGCCAGCAGCTTGGCCCTTAGCGGCGATACGCAGTATTTT
.	TRBV6-1	TRBD1	TRBJ2-7	CASSAYGTGSYEQYF	TGTGCCAGCAGTGCCTACGGGACAGGGTCCTACGAGCAGTACTTC
.	TRBV7-9	.	TRBJ2-5	CASSNLAGQETQYF	TGTGCCAGCAGCAACTTAGCCGGCCAAGAGACCCAGTACTTC
.	TRBV29-1	.	TRBJ2-5	CSGRRAGPVETQYF	TGCAGCGGGCGGAGGGCGGGACCCGTTGAGACCCAGTACTTC
.	TRBV9	TRBD1	TRBJ2-7	CASSGSGTGRYEQYF	TGTGCCAGCAGCGGCTCCGGGACAGGGCGCTACGAGCAGTACTTC
.	TRBV6-6	.	TRBJ2-7	CASSTQGPSSYEQYF	TGTGCCAGCAGTACCCAGGGTCCTAGCTCCTACGAGCAGTACTTC
.	TRBV28	TRBD2	TRBJ2-2	CASSLPLAGTGELFF	TGTGCCAGCAGTTTACCCCTAGCGGGCACCGGGGAGCTGTTTTTT
.	TRBV14	.	TRBJ1-2	CASSQVPLYGYTF	TGTGCCAGCAGCCAAGTCCCCCTCTATGGCTACACCTTC
.	TRBV7-3	.	TRBJ1-6	CASSLKRGVWDSPLHF	TGTGCCAGCAGCTTAAAGCGGGGGGTATGGGATTCACCCCTCCACTTT
.	TRBV5-1	.	TRBJ1-6	CASSPTRGAGNSPLHF	TGCGCCAGCAGCCCGACTCGGGGGGCGGGTAATTCACCCCTCCACTTT
.	TRBV6-5	TRBD2	TRBJ2-1	CASSSFGGAAYNEQFF	TGTGCCAGCAGTTCCTTCGGGGGGGCGGCCTACAATGAGCAGTTCTTC
.	TRBV27	TRBD1	TRBJ2-7	CASSLRGDSTLYEQYF	TGTGCCAGCAGTTTGAGAGGGGACAGCACACTCTACGAGCAGTACTTC
few	TRBV5-1	TRBD2	TRBJ2-7	CASSPTSGGVYEQYF	TGCGCCAGCAGCCCTACTAGCGGGGGGGTCTACGAGCAGTACTTC
once	TRBV7-7	TRBD2	TRBJ2-2	CASSLMAGGINTGELFF	TGTGCCAGCAGCTTAATGGCGGGAGGGATTAACACCGGGGAGCTGTTTTTT
.	TRBV6-1	TRBD1	TRBJ1-5	CASGTGVPNQPQHF	TGTGCCAGCGGGACAGGGGTTCCCAATCAGCCCCAGCATTTT
.	TRBV5-1	.	TRBJ2-1	CASSPGHLSSYNEQFF	TGCGCCAGCAGCCCGGGACATCTGAGCTCCTACAATGAGCAGTTCTTC
few	TRBV6-1	TRBD1	TRBJ1-4	CASLDRGRANEKLFF	TGTGCCAGCCTGGACAGGGGGCGAGCTAATGAAAAACTGTTTTTT